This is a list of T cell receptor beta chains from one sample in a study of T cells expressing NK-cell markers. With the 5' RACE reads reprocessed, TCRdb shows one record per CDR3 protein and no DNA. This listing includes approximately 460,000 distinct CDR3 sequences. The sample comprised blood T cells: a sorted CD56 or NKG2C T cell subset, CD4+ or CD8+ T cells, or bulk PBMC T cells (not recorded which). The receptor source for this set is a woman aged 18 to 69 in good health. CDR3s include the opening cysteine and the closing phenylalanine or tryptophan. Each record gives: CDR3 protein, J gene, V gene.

cdr3_aa: CSAPGQGGDEQFF
j_call: TRBJ2-1
v_call: TRBV20-1

cdr3_aa: CASSLRTGGDEQFF
j_call: TRBJ2-1
v_call: TRBV12-3/TRBV12-4

cdr3_aa: CASSFGTGWTEAFF
j_call: TRBJ1-1
v_call: TRBV28

cdr3_aa: CASNLRGENTEAFF
j_call: TRBJ1-1
v_call: TRBV12-3/TRBV12-4

cdr3_aa: CSARVGQYTEAFF
j_call: TRBJ1-1
v_call: TRBV20-1

cdr3_aa: CASSPRLAGDLEQYF
j_call: TRBJ2-7
v_call: TRBV12-3/TRBV12-4

cdr3_aa: CASSESSGAFYNEQFF
j_call: TRBJ2-1
v_call: TRBV3-1

cdr3_aa: CASSLALMDRDYNEQFF
j_call: TRBJ2-1
v_call: TRBV5-1

cdr3_aa: CASSLGTSSYNEQFF
j_call: TRBJ2-1
v_call: TRBV7-2

cdr3_aa: CASSFGTGGGAYNEQFF
j_call: TRBJ2-1
v_call: TRBV11-3

cdr3_aa: CASSSGPAAEETQYF
j_call: TRBJ2-5
v_call: TRBV5-4

cdr3_aa: CASARLTNTGELFF
j_call: TRBJ2-2
v_call: TRBV27

cdr3_aa: CATSAGRGPNEKLFF
j_call: TRBJ1-4
v_call: TRBV15

cdr3_aa: CSAKTGKGSDSPLHF
j_call: TRBJ1-6
v_call: TRBV20-1

cdr3_aa: CASRRAAGTDTQYF
j_call: TRBJ2-3
v_call: TRBV7-2

cdr3_aa: CAWSVGQGNQPQHF
j_call: TRBJ1-5
v_call: TRBV30

cdr3_aa: CASSQVSASGGVWETQYF
j_call: TRBJ2-5
v_call: TRBV4-1

cdr3_aa: CATKSTGYYGYTF
j_call: TRBJ1-2
v_call: TRBV24-1

cdr3_aa: CASSLDLGFSDHSPLHF
j_call: TRBJ1-6
v_call: TRBV5-1

cdr3_aa: CASSTRGTGANVLTF
j_call: TRBJ2-6
v_call: TRBV25-1

cdr3_aa: CASSFPASGANVLTF
j_call: TRBJ2-6
v_call: TRBV7-2

cdr3_aa: CASSSGHLGTGELFF
j_call: TRBJ2-2
v_call: TRBV4-3

cdr3_aa: CASSLREGTEEAFF
j_call: TRBJ1-1
v_call: TRBV7-8

cdr3_aa: CASRTGGAGSQETQYF
j_call: TRBJ2-5
v_call: TRBV5-1

cdr3_aa: CAGASMNTEAFF
j_call: TRBJ1-1
v_call: TRBV29-1

cdr3_aa: CAIHRDRRTGYNEQFF
j_call: TRBJ2-1
v_call: TRBV28

cdr3_aa: CASSALDRENQPQHF
j_call: TRBJ1-5
v_call: TRBV19

cdr3_aa: CASSPSRGAYYGYTF
j_call: TRBJ1-2
v_call: TRBV18

cdr3_aa: CAIRGTSGTYEQYF
j_call: TRBJ2-7
v_call: TRBV10-3

cdr3_aa: CASSLGPPGINGYTF
j_call: TRBJ1-2
v_call: TRBV12-3/TRBV12-4

cdr3_aa: CASSSWTSGRGETQYF
j_call: TRBJ2-5
v_call: TRBV7-2

cdr3_aa: CASSDLVGAAYEQYF
j_call: TRBJ2-7
v_call: TRBV6-1

cdr3_aa: CASSLRGGLDLAKNIQYF
j_call: TRBJ2-4
v_call: TRBV6-5

cdr3_aa: CSVDDPALGGPYSYNEQFF
j_call: TRBJ2-1
v_call: TRBV29-1

cdr3_aa: CASSLGGTGYNEQFF
j_call: TRBJ2-1
v_call: TRBV12-3/TRBV12-4

cdr3_aa: CSGTSGRKTYNEQFF
j_call: TRBJ2-1
v_call: TRBV20-1

cdr3_aa: CASSPVAGTNTEAFF
j_call: TRBJ1-1
v_call: TRBV4-1

cdr3_aa: CASSRGGADTDTQYF
j_call: TRBJ2-3
v_call: TRBV12-3/TRBV12-4

cdr3_aa: CSAPGLAGRADTQYF
j_call: TRBJ2-3
v_call: TRBV29-1

cdr3_aa: CASTLAGTSYEQYF
j_call: TRBJ2-7
v_call: TRBV2

cdr3_aa: CASSVAPLAGRTDTQYF
j_call: TRBJ2-3
v_call: TRBV9

cdr3_aa: CASEGFLAYNEQFF
j_call: TRBJ2-1
v_call: TRBV12-3/TRBV12-4

cdr3_aa: CASSGDQPTDTQYF
j_call: TRBJ2-3
v_call: TRBV6-4